A single sample is the source of the 22 T cell receptor beta chains below, sequenced in a study of blood T cell repertoires in COVID-19. TCRdb's table, derived via immunoSEQ multiplex PCR, lists solely in-frame clones and lacks some. This table holds roughly 200,000 clones, 82% found once. Sample: PBMCs or T cells enriched from blood (not recorded which). The receptors were gathered from a woman aged 55-70 years with acute COVID-19.

The gene calls are TRBV4-1 and TRBJ1-4; D unclear. Germline CDR1 and CDR2: MGHRA and YSYEKL. Trimming took off 4 bases at V and 6 bases at J, with 9 bases between the two ends. This CDR3 region has 13 residues. The CDR3 sequence is CASSLEVDEKLFF. The CDR3 DNA follows: TGCGCCAGCAGCCTGGAGGTGGATGAAAAACTGTTTTTT.

This clone showed up just a few times. The chain uses TRBV7-2 and TRBJ1-5; the D gene is possibly TRBD1 (6 bases). Germline V gives CDR1 SGHTA, CDR2 FQGNSA. The CDR3 has 15 residues. The germline V and J ends were trimmed by 3 bases and 4 bases, with 13 bases remaining between them. CDR3 nucleotide sequence: TGTGCCAGCAGCTTGCGACAGGCTGATAATCAGCCCCAGCATTTT. The encoded protein is CASSLRQADNQPQHF.

This clone is a singleton in its sample. This sequence joins TRBV28 and TRBJ1-1; weak D call: TRBD1 (6 bases). The CDR3 spans 17 residues. Germline values: CDR1 MDHEN, CDR2 SYDVKM. Deletions cut 2 bases from V and 1 base from J, with 17 bases between. The CDR3: CASSLNSWTERNTEAFF. In DNA, the CDR3 is TGTGCCAGCAGTTTAAATAGTTGGACAGAAAGGAACACTGAAGCTTTCTTT.

V and J are TRBV7-8 and TRBJ2-7; possible D gene TRBD1, 6 bases. From germline, CDR1 is SGHVS and CDR2 FQNEAQ. Trimming removed 5 bases at V and 5 bases at J, with 19 bases between. CDR3 length equals 15 residues. In nucleotides, the CDR3 is TGTGCCAGCAGCGCCCCACAAGGGGGTCTCAACGAGCAGTACGTC. Amino acids: CASSAPQGGLNEQYV.

The genes are TRBV10-3 and TRBJ1-1; D is unclear. CDR3 size: 13 residues. Trimming took off 3 bases at V and 7 bases at J, with 12 bases between the two ends. Per germline, CDR1 ENHRY and CDR2 SYGVKD. The DNA for the CDR3 is TGTGCCATCAGTGATCGTGGCGGAAATGAAGCTTTCTTT. It translates to CAISDRGGNEAFF.

The chain carries TRBV6-5 and TRBJ2-5; possible D gene TRBD1, 5 bases. The germline V and J ends were trimmed by 5 bases and 1 base, with 14 bases remaining between them. Per the germline V gene, CDR1 is MNHEY and CDR2 is SVGAGI. The CDR3 has 15 amino acids. This chain's CDR3 is CASSLETVGQETQYF. In DNA, the CDR3 is TGTGCCAGCAGTCTTGAGACAGTGGGCCAAGAGACCCAGTACTTC.

This sequence joins TRBV24-1 and TRBJ1-2, with D perhaps matching TRBD1 (6 bases). There are 17 residues in the CDR3. V lost 5 bases, J lost 4 bases, and 22 bases lay in between. Germline V gives CDR1 KGHDR, CDR2 SFDVKD. This CDR3 reads CATSASIPGQDSYGYTF. The CDR3 DNA follows: TGTGCCACCAGTGCATCAATCCCGGGACAAGACTCCTATGGCTACACCTTC.

The chain employs TRBV2 and TRBJ2-1; weak D call: TRBD2 (6 bases). The V end was cut by 5 bases, the J end by 7 bases, with 15 bases between. CDR1 and CDR2 (germline): SNHLY, FYNNEI. CDR3 size: 14 residues. The chain's CDR3 is CASSLDYPGNEQFF. CDR3 nucleotide sequence: TGTGCCAGCAGTCTGGACTACCCAGGGAATGAGCAGTTCTTC.

CDR3 DNA sequence: TGTGCCAGCAGCTCAACTAGCGGGAGTTTTTCCTACGAGCAGTACTTC. This encodes CASSSTSGSFSYEQYF. This sequence joins TRBV5-6 and TRBJ2-7; 11 positions agree with TRBD2. Germline V gene data show CDR1 as SGHDT and CDR2 as YYEEEE. CDR3 length equals 16 residues. V shed 3 bases and J 1 base; nucleotides not matched to a gene: 6.

This chain joins TRBV6-2 or TRBV6-3 and TRBJ2-7, with D possibly matching TRBD2 (6 bases). The germline V gene has CDR1 MNHEY and CDR2 SVGEGT. Trimming stripped 4 bases from V and 1 base from J, with 11 bases between. CDR3 length: 14 amino acids. The CDR3 spells CASSSPGASYEQYF. The CDR3, as DNA: TGTGCCAGCAGTTCGCCGGGAGCTTCCTACGAGCAGTACTTC.

In DNA, the CDR3 is TGTGCCATCAGTGGGGCAGGCCCGAGCTACGAGCAGTACGTC. Protein product: CAISGAGPSYEQYV. This chain uses TRBV10-3 with TRBJ2-7; D is ambiguous. Germline V gene lookup returns CDR1 ENHRY and CDR2 SYGVKD. V was trimmed by 4 bases and J by 3 bases, leaving 13 bases between them. CDR3 size: 14 residues.

The chain recombines TRBV7-9 with TRBJ1-2; tentatively, D is TRBD1 (6 bases). CDR3 length: 14 residues. The germline V gene has CDR1 SEHNR and CDR2 FQNEAQ (reference sequence). Between the trimmed V and J ends, which lost 1 base and 2 bases, there was a span of 8 bases. CDR3 nucleotides: TGTGCCAGCAGCTTAGTTACAGGGAACTATGGCTACACCTTC. Protein: CASSLVTGNYGYTF.

The chain is built from TRBV5-6 and TRBJ1-1, with D tentatively TRBD1 (6 bases). Germline V lookup: CDR1 SGHDT, CDR2 YYEEEE. CDR3 length: 16 residues. V shed 3 bases and J shed 3 bases, with 18 bases lying between them. The CDR3, as DNA: TGTGCCAGCAGCTCGACAGGCCGGATAATGTACACTGAAGCTTTCTTT. Protein: CASSSTGRIMYTEAFF. The whole variable domain, filled in from reference TRBV5-6 and TRBJ1-1, reads DAGVTQSPTHLIKTRGQQVTLRCSPKSGHDTVSWYQQALGQGPQFIFQYYEEEERQRGNFPDRFSGHQFPNYSSELNVNALLLGDSALYLCASSSTGRIMYTEAFFGQGTRLTVV.

V gene TRBV5-1 combines with J gene TRBJ2-3; D remains ambiguous. Trimming stripped 4 bases from V and 5 bases from J, with 14 bases between. CDR3 length: 14 amino acids. Per germline, CDR1 SGHRS and CDR2 YFSETQ. The CDR3 coding sequence is TGCGCCAGCAGCCCAACTCGAGGTGAAGATACGCAGTATTTT. It is translated as CASSPTRGEDTQYF.

This clone showed up just a few times. The genes are TRBV9 and TRBJ2-5; TRBD1 might be the D (7 bases). Between the trimmed V and J ends, which lost 4 bases and 5 bases, there was a span of 18 bases. The CDR3 sequence is 15 residues long. CDR1 is SGDLS, CDR2 YYNGEE, per germline. The CDR3 DNA follows: TGTGCCAGCAGCCACACTCTACAGGGGAGGGAGACCCAGTACTTC. This gives the protein CASSHTLQGRETQYF.

The rearrangement links TRBV9 to TRBJ2-3; a possible D gene is TRBD2 (5 bases). Germline V gene sequence: CDR1 SGDLS, CDR2 YYNGEE. Trimming stripped 7 bases from V and 7 bases from J, with 22 bases between. CDR3 length: 15 amino acids. The CDR3 spells CASSNDYLARNTQYF. Here the CDR3 DNA reads TGTGCCAGCTCCAACGACTACTTAGCGAGAAATACGCAGTATTTT.

The chain combines TRBV5-1 with TRBJ2-1; D is unresolved. Germline V CDR1 and CDR2: SGHRS, YFSETQ. V was cut by 4 bases and J by 9 bases, with 17 bases left in between. The CDR3 is 14 amino acids. The CDR3 DNA follows: TGCGCCAGCAGCCCAACTCCCGAGAACCCTGAGCAGTTCTTC. As protein: CASSPTPENPEQFF.

The CDR3 region has the DNA TGTGCCAGCAGCCTAATTCCGGGACTAGCGGCCACCGGGGAGCTGTTTTTT. It translates to CASSLIPGLAATGELFF. The V and J genes are TRBV7-2 and TRBJ2-2; TRBD2 matches 11 bases. This CDR3 spans 17 amino acids. Germline V lookup: CDR1 SGHTA, CDR2 FQGNSA. Trimming removed 5 bases from V and 4 bases from J; junction bases left unmatched: 9.

As concerns this clone: The same CDR3 can be traced to other DNA sequences in this sample. CDR3 sequence (DNA): TGTGCCAGCTCACCTGGGACAGGGGCCAACTATGGCTACACCTTC. Amino acid sequence: CASSPGTGANYGYTF. The genes are TRBV18 and TRBJ1-2, with 10 positions matching TRBD1. The germline V gene encodes CDR1 KGHSH and CDR2 LQKENI. The CDR3 covers 15 residues. J lost 2 bases, V lost 3 bases, and 3 bases had no gene match.

The chain is built from TRBV27 and TRBJ2-3; 7 bases agree with TRBD2. CDR3 size: 15 residues. Germline values: CDR1 MNHEY, CDR2 SMNVEV (reference sequence). The J segment lost 7 bases and the V segment lost 5 bases, leaving 12 bases of the junction unmatched. CDR3 sequence reads: CASSPASGLDYTQYF. The CDR3 bases are TGTGCCAGCAGTCCAGCCAGCGGACTAGACTATACGCAGTATTTT.

Only one count was recorded for this clone. The chain uses TRBV25-1 and TRBJ2-7; D ambiguous. The CDR3 is made up of 14 amino acids. Germline-derived CDR1 and CDR2 are MGHDK and SYGVNS. The V end was cut by 6 bases, the J end by 0 bases, with 12 bases between. The CDR3 nucleotides are TGTGCCAGCAGGGCGGCGGTTAGCTCCTACGAGCAGTACTTC. It encodes CASRAAVSSYEQYF.

The chain uses TRBV5-4 and TRBJ1-5; TRBD1 matches 7 bases. The CDR3 sequence is 17 residues long. Looked up from germline, CDR1 is SGHNT and CDR2 is YYREEE (reference sequence). J gave up 0 bases and V 0 bases, and 6 bases lay outside the gene matches. CDR3 region: CASSLGGQPASNQPQHF. DNA for the CDR3: TGTGCCAGCAGCTTGGGGGGACAGCCCGCTAGCAATCAGCCCCAGCATTTT.